Listed here are 9 T cell receptor beta chains from one sample, sequenced in a study of blood T cells in healthy people across ages. Next came a second PCR, run for about 6 to 12 cycles, which used a sample-barcoded 5' primer along with a J-beta primer mix. A single record per CDR3 protein comes from TCRdb applying MiXCR to the 5' RACE reads. The sample has hundreds of thousands of distinct CDR3 sequences; more than 40% are singletons. Input material: blood. The source of these receptors is a woman in her sixties in good health.

In the case of this clonotype: A much larger clone differs from this one at a single base, so this may be a read error. The chain carries TRBV5-6 and TRBJ2-4; 8 bases agree with TRBD2. The CDR3 spans 14 residues. V lost 4 bases to trimming and J lost 13 bases; unmatched junction nucleotides: 13. CDR1 is SGHDT, CDR2 YYEEEE, per germline. The CDR3 reads CASSEGLGFGWQYF. Written as DNA, the CDR3 is TGTGCCAGCAGCGAGGGACTAGGATTTGGTTGGCAGTACTTC.

V and J are TRBV7-6 and TRBJ2-7, with D perhaps matching TRBD1 (5 bases). This CDR3 has 15 residues. Germline loops: CDR1 SGHVS, CDR2 FNYEAQ. V lost 5 bases and J 6 bases, leaving 20 bases between the germline ends. The CDR3 region is CASSPSNCRASEQYF. The CDR3 bases are TGTGCCAGCAGCCCTAGTAATTGCAGGGCTAGCGAGCAGTACTTC.

Concerning this clonotype itself: This could be a read error, since a much larger clone is one nucleotide away. J is TRBJ2-3 and V is TRBV4-3, with TRBD2 matching over 10 bases. Per the germline V gene, CDR1 is LGHNA and CDR2 is YSLEER. The CDR3 length is 18 residues. V shed 0 bases, J shed 1 base, and the junction held 7 bases outside the gene matches. The CDR3 DNA follows: TGCGCCAGCAGCCAAGACCTTCTAGCGGGAGTAGGCACAGATACGCAGTATTTT. It is translated as CASSQDLLAGVGTDTQYF.

As regards this clonotype: At one boundary the junction diverges from the germline segment, which might be a read error. V usage is TRBV14 and J usage is TRBJ2-1; D is ambiguous. The length of the CDR3 is 15 residues. Looked up from germline, CDR1 is SGHDN and CDR2 is FVKESK. CDR3 amino acids: CTSSQARVSLDEQFF. The CDR3 nucleotides are TGTACCAGCAGCCAAGCCCGGGTCTCCCTGGATGAGCAGTTCTTC.

There are a few counts of this clonotype. V gene TRBV5-1 combines with J gene TRBJ1-2; 10 nucleotides match TRBD1. Germline loops: CDR1 SGHRS, CDR2 YFSETQ. Germline trimming cut 7 bases from V and 3 bases from J; bases unmatched to any gene: 12. The CDR3 has 16 amino acids. CDR3 residues: CASRPETGGAHYGYTF. CDR3 nucleotides: TGCGCCAGCCGCCCCGAGACAGGGGGCGCGCACTATGGCTACACCTTC.

This clonotype was counted between two and nine times. This chain connects TRBV7-3 to TRBJ2-1; possibly TRBD1 for D (6 bases). With 5 bases removed from V and 15 bases from J, the gap between germline ends came to 20 bases. This CDR3 has 13 amino acids. Germline V gives CDR1 SGHTA, CDR2 FQGTGA. The CDR3 nucleotides read TGTGCCAGCAGCCCGCAACCCCGGGACACCCTGTTCTTC. Translation gives CASSPQPRDTLFF.

This clonotype came up a few times. The V and J genes are TRBV6-5 and TRBJ2-7; 10 bases match TRBD2. Germline CDR1 MNHEY, CDR2 SVGAGI. CDR3 length: 15 amino acids. Losses at the gene ends were 0 bases for V and 4 bases for J; bases not matched to a gene: 3. CDR3 nucleotides: TGTGCCAGCAGTTACTCGGGACTAGCGCCATACGAGCAGTACTTC. Protein product: CASSYSGLAPYEQYF.

Comment on this clonotype: The junction shows a germline mismatch at one end, possibly a read error. J is TRBJ1-1 and V is TRBV7-3; weak D call: TRBD1 (5 bases). The CDR3 contains 14 residues. The germline gives CDR1 SGHTA, CDR2 FQGTGA. This CDR3 reads CASSVTGQGAEAFF. Written as DNA, the CDR3 is TGTGCCAGCAGCGTAACGGGGCAGGGCGCTGAAGCTTTCTTT.

This CDR3 reads CASRPPEGLYTDTQYF. DNA for the CDR3: TGTGCCAGCAGGCCCCCGGAGGGACTCTACACAGATACGCAGTATTTT. The chain links TRBV12-3 or TRBV12-4 to TRBJ2-3; a weak D match, TRBD2 (6 bases). Trimming cost V 6 bases and J 2 bases, with 18 bases left between them. The CDR3 runs to 16 residues.